This note documents a single TCR beta chain sequence. Alongside a J-beta primer mix, a sample-barcoded 5' primer served in a second PCR lasting roughly 6 to 11 cycles. TCRdb called the 5' RACE reads again in MiXCR, with one record for every CDR3 protein. The table shows about 650,000 distinct CDR3 sequences, with approximately 31% occurring only once. These data come from a study of blood T cells in healthy people across ages. This clonotype originated in a woman at least 80 years old in good health. The sample was blood.

This CDR3 is CASSHALHADTQYF. As DNA, the CDR3 is TGTGCCAGCAGTCACGCGCTGCACGCAGATACGCAGTATTTT. The chain links TRBV12-3 or TRBV12-4 to TRBJ2-3; D is uncertain. The CDR3 sequence is 14 residues long. V lost 5 bases to trimming and J lost 4 bases, with 13 bases between them.